The present TCR beta chain was sequenced within a study of T cells in tuberculosis. Study-wide results and limits: Active tuberculosis TCR-alpha repertoires lay closer to GMM-specific TCRs than IGRA-negative controls, suggesting clonal expansion.

On this clone: The antigen is undetermined.

The time point here: new active TB diagnosis, blood taken before or within 7 days of starting treatment. Included patients were adults of at least 18, HIV-seronegative, South African. Confirmation came from sputum smear and/or culture positivity for M. tuberculosis. CDR1 is MDHEN and CDR2 is SYDVKM in the germline V gene. V dropped 7 bases and J dropped 3; count of bases not matched to a gene: 10. CDR3 size: 15 residues. Data came from immunoSEQ multiplex PCR; TCRdb stores just in-frame clones and leaves some out. The sample records some 30,000 clones, just over 90% being singletons. The chain employs TRBV28 and TRBJ2-7; the match to TRBD1 covers 9 bases. This sequence originates from an adult with tuberculosis. Sequences were derived from PBMCs, sampled at tuberculosis diagnosis. This CDR3 is CASKTTGTGFYEQYF. CDR3 DNA sequence: TGTGCCAGCAAGACGACCGGGACAGGGTTCTACGAGCAGTACTTC. Looking up the rest from reference TRBV28 and TRBJ2-7 gives the full variable domain: DVKVTQSSRYLVKRTGEKVFLECVQDMDHENMFWYRQDPGLGLRLIYFSYDVKMKEKGDIPEGYSVSREKKERFSLILESASTNQTSMYLCASKTTGTGFYEQYFGPGTRLTVT.